Sequencing of this TCR beta chain was carried out in a study of CD8+ T cells in alopecia areata. General study points: Scalp lesions, especially in alopecia totalis/universalis, had higher clonality than normal scalp. The study found TCR sharing across patients less clear than in mice, possibly for HLA reasons. Normal skin's resident alphabeta T cells are sequenced alongside lesional scalp T cells.

Sample share makes this clone medium-sized. Its specificity is unknown. RNA, once extracted, was reverse transcribed into cDNA for use as the sequencing template. Here immunoSEQ multiplex PCR was the method, and the copy in TCRdb shows in-frame clones only, minus some. The sample has 90,000 to 130,000 clones, approximately 59% seen once. The germline CDR1 and CDR2 sequences are SGHNT and YYREEE (reference sequence). V trimming: 4 bases; J trimming: 0 bases; junction bases outside the gene matches: 5. The CDR3 is 16 amino acids. Sorting separated CD4+ and CD8+ T cells out of PBMCs. The sample taken for sequencing was CD8+ T cells sorted from blood. This chain joins TRBV5-4 and TRBJ2-7; 12 bases are shared with TRBD2. The TCR originated in a human donor in good health. The CDR3 DNA reads as TGTGCCAGCAGCGCCGGACTAGCGGGGAACTCCTACGAGCAGTACTTC. Translation: CASSAGLAGNSYEQYF. Filled out from reference TRBV5-4 and TRBJ2-7, the complete variable domain reads ETGVTQSPTHLIKTRGQQVTLRCSSQSGHNTVSWYQQALGQGPQFIFQYYREEENGRGNFPPRFSGLQFPNYSSELNVNALELDDSALYLCASSAGLAGNSYEQYFGPGTRLTVT.